This T cell receptor (beta chain) was profiled in a study of CD4 T cells in relation to SARS-CoV-2 and coronaviruses (dated by TCRdb to about 2021). Study-level background: The ViraFEST assay cultured PBMCs with antigen for roughly 11 days, then sequenced TCR beta CDR3s to find antigen-specific clonal expansions. An HIV-1 Nef peptide pool or a no-peptide culture served as the negative reference condition. Samples from three pre-COVID donors and the naive versus memory experiments were sequenced with the Adaptive Biotechnologies TCR-sequencing kit; other data were Illumina-based. Using patient-derived lymphoblastoid cell lines, the shared crossreactive spike epitopes were mapped to their HLA restriction. At the level of individual TCR clonotypes, the study evaluated whether memory CD4+ T cells crossreact between the spike proteins of SARS-CoV-2 and those of common cold coronaviruses. For other donors in the study, expansion assays were sequenced with a different, Illumina-based TCR-beta assay.

Here is what the overall study found, with its caveats: Memory CD4+ clonotypes crossrecognizing SARS-CoV-2 and at least one common cold coronavirus spike were found in around 65% of donors. No donor contributed both pre-pandemic and post-infection samples, which limited tracing the source of pre-existing responses. The study was limited by small numbers of patients and tested TCRs. Because the crossreactivity analysis focused on spike protein, crossreactivity against other viral proteins was not assessed. Crossreactive clones showed significantly weaker SARS-CoV-2-driven expansion than monoreactive clones, consistent with antigenic imprinting.

From the cysteine up to the phenylalanine, the CDR3 has a length of 17 residues. Only the CDR3 part of the read is kept: 51 bases, read in frame from the first base. Germline trimming: 0 bases from V, 3 bases from J; junction bases outside gene matches: 9. Taken from the germline V gene, the CDR1 and CDR2 loops are SGHDT and YYEEEE. This clone was counted once. Its antigen remains unidentified. Base qualities are missing; no much larger clone stands one base away. CD4+ T cells from unexposed donors were collected before the COVID-19 pandemic (2011-2018). Following 10 days of culture, the EasySep CD4+ T cell isolation kit was used to isolate CD4+ T cells. As far as cell numbers permitted, CD4+ T cells from unexposed donors were tested for reactivity against SARS-CoV-2 S and N as well as four spike pools from common cold coronaviruses. Two million PBMCs per well were cultured in IMDM with approximately 5% human AB serum and 7.5 to 10 IU/ml IL-2. Half of the culture medium was replaced with fresh IL-2-containing medium on days 3 and 7. In general, triplicate replicate wells were used for every peptide culture condition. The leukapheresis product used for the unexposed donors was purchased from a commercial source. Ficoll-Paque PLUS gradient centrifugation was used to isolate PBMCs from either whole blood or leukapheresis product. PBMCs were either cryopreserved at -140 degrees C or used fresh in the expansion assay. The QIAamp Micro DNA Kit was used to extract genomic DNA from the CD4+ T cells.

The library was made by the immunoSEQ multiplex PCR assay. The published analysis was carried out like this. During preprocessing, nonproductive sequences were discarded, as were any CDR3s that did not begin with C, did not end with F or W, or were shorter than 7 amino acids. Antigen-specific clonotypes were called with the MANAFEST web app on the basis of expansion relative to the reference and to other culture wells. A clone counted as positive if significantly expanded in 2 of 3 replicate wells versus the reference culture at FDR below 0.05. Positive clones also required significant expansion versus all other tandem wells and an odds ratio above 5. CDR3 homology was quantified as pairwise Levenshtein distance, calculated with the stringdist R package after three terminal residues were trimmed from each end. Drawn from immuneACCESS, this table holds only the in-frame rearrangements with V and J called that TCRdb kept. Clones are partly lost; checked studies trace under half to an unresolved V gene and leave the rest unexplained. That table supplies the V and J calls and clone size; D and trimming were determined from the DNA. This sample is represented by some 19,000 clones; 70% to 75% of them were singletons. 30% of the sample goes to the ten largest clones.

Sequencing input: CD4+ T cells from PBMCs, cultured in vitro. The V and J segments used are TRBV5-6 and TRBJ2-4, with 7 junctional bases fitting TRBD2. This TCR came from a human donor in good health. The bases read TGTGCCAGCAGCTTGGGTTGGGGGGGATTGATCAAAAACATTCAGTACTTC. This encodes CASSLGWGGLIKNIQYF.